Presented here are 26 T cell receptor beta chains from one specimen sequenced in a study of persistence of HIV-infected CD4 T cells. Overlapping HIV-1 Gag 15-mer peptides at approximately 1 ug per peptide per mL were used. CD40L-negative CD69-negative CD45RO-high memory CD4+ T cells were sorted as populations depleted of antigen-responding cells. These TCRs' antigens remain unknown. This was the immunoSEQ version 4 assay in survey mode. Assay: immunoSEQ multiplex PCR; the TCRdb copy retains only in-frame clones and omits some. The sample gives tens of thousands of clones, 75% to 80% of which show up once; over 12% is in the top ten. Material: CD4+ T cells sorted from PBMCs after 18-hour stimulation, obtained from a patient who received antiretroviral therapy. Receptors were obtained from an adult man with HIV who was CMV-seropositive.

A note on this clone: Other DNA sequences of this sample code for an identical CDR3. The gene calls are TRBV14 and TRBJ1-6; unclear D gene. Germline CDR1 and CDR2: SGHDN and FVKESK. This CDR3 spans 15 amino acids. Trimming left V 1 base short and J 1 base short, with 5 bases between. CDR3 in amino acids: CASSQGGSYNSPLHF. CDR3 coding DNA: TGTGCCAGCAGCCAAGGGGGATCCTATAATTCACCCCTCCACTTT.

This chain joins TRBV6-2 or TRBV6-3 and TRBJ1-1; no clear D. The V and J ends lost 6 bases and 13 bases respectively, with 18 bases between them. Germline V gene sequence: CDR1 MNHEY, CDR2 SVGEGT. This CDR3 is 12 amino acids long. The CDR3 DNA is TGTGCCAGCAGCACCCCTCCCCAGTGGGGTTTCTTT. Its protein is CASSTPPQWGFF.

The chain is built from TRBV5-1 and TRBJ2-1, with 9 bases that match TRBD1. Germline V gene data show CDR1 as SGHRS and CDR2 as YFSETQ. The length of the CDR3 is 15 residues. Trimming cost V 3 bases and J 9 bases; bases outside gene matches: 10. The CDR3: CASSWGTGRSGEQFF. CDR3 bases: TGCGCCAGCAGCTGGGGGACAGGGAGATCGGGTGAGCAGTTCTTC.

V and J are TRBV2 and TRBJ2-7; tentatively, D is TRBD2 (5 bases). The V and J ends lost 5 bases and 6 bases respectively, with 8 bases between them. The CDR3 runs to 11 residues. Per the germline V gene, CDR1 is SNHLY and CDR2 is FYNNEI. The DNA of the CDR3 is TGTGCCAGCAGTTACGGGGTCGAGCAGTACTTC. This encodes CASSYGVEQYF.

The chain is built from TRBV4-1 and TRBJ1-5; D may be TRBD1 (6 bases). The V and J ends lost 0 bases and 7 bases respectively, with 13 bases between them. This CDR3 region has 15 residues. Germline V gene data show CDR1 as MGHRA and CDR2 as YSYEKL. CDR3 in DNA: TGCGCCAGCAGCCAAGATTACAGGGAAGGGCAGCCCCAGCATTTT. Translation gives CASSQDYREGQPQHF.

This chain uses TRBV10-3 with TRBJ1-2; no firm D call. The germline V gene encodes CDR1 ENHRY and CDR2 SYGVKD. The CDR3 sequence is 14 residues long. V lost 3 bases, J lost 6 bases, and 14 bases lay in between. The CDR3 loop reads CAISDLAPRNGYTF. For the CDR3, the DNA is TGTGCCATCAGTGACTTAGCCCCGAGGAATGGCTACACCTTC.

V is TRBV18 and J is TRBJ2-1; 14 bases agree with TRBD2. The trim removed 5 bases at V and 7 bases at J, leaving 4 bases unmatched. The germline V gene encodes CDR1 KGHSH and CDR2 LQKENI. The CDR3 extends over 15 amino acids. For the CDR3, the DNA is TGTGCCAGCTCAAGGACTAGCGGGGGGACGAATGAGCAGTTCTTC. Translating gives CASSRTSGGTNEQFF.

The V and J genes are TRBV19 and TRBJ2-1; weak D call: TRBD1 (6 bases). This CDR3 comprises 14 residues. Germline loops: CDR1 LNHDA, CDR2 SQIVND (reference sequence). Between the trimmed V and J ends, which lost 1 base and 5 bases, there was a span of 9 bases. CDR3: CASSIARGNNEQFF. The CDR3 DNA follows: TGTGCCAGTAGTATAGCCAGGGGAAACAATGAGCAGTTCTTC. Supplemented by reference TRBV19 and TRBJ2-1, the full variable domain reads DGGITQSPKYLFRKEGQNVTLSCEQNLNHDAMYWYRQDPGQGLRLIYYSQIVNDFQKGDIAEGYSVSREKKESFPLTVTSAQKNPTAFYLCASSIARGNNEQFFGPGTRLTVL.

This clone occurred once. The chain couples TRBV14 to TRBJ2-2; D is uncertain. V dropped 0 bases and J dropped 4 bases, with 18 bases sitting between them. The germline CDR1 and CDR2 sequences are SGHDN and FVKESK. The CDR3 runs 18 residues. CDR3 loop: CASSQEGRGRVVTGELFF. CDR3 in DNA: TGTGCCAGCAGCCAAGAAGGACGTGGTAGGGTAGTCACCGGGGAGCTGTTTTTT.

This sequence joins TRBV7-2 and TRBJ1-1; a possible D gene is TRBD1 (6 bases). Trimming left V 5 bases short and J 2 bases short, with 24 bases between. The CDR3 is 18 residues long. The germline V gene encodes CDR1 SGHTA and CDR2 FQGNSA. The CDR3 bases are TGTGCCAGCAGCCCACCAGACAGGATTGGTTCGAGAAACACTGAAGCTTTCTTT. Amino acid sequence: CASSPPDRIGSRNTEAFF.

The chain uses TRBV29-1 and TRBJ2-2, with unresolved D. The CDR3 sequence is 13 residues long. V was trimmed by 2 bases and J by 8 bases, leaving 12 bases between them. CDR1 SQVTM and CDR2 ANQGSEA come from the germline V gene. CDR3 coding DNA: TGCAGCGTTGAACGCCCCCCGGGTGGGGAGCTGTTTTTT. Its translation is CSVERPPGGELFF.

The rearrangement uses TRBV7-9 and TRBJ1-1, with 7 bases matching TRBD1. The germline V gene encodes CDR1 SEHNR and CDR2 FQNEAQ (reference sequence). Trimming at V came to 5 bases and at J to 0 bases, leaving 6 bases not matched to a gene. The CDR3 is 15 residues long. CDR3 amino acids: CASSPRTGMNTEAFF. DNA of the CDR3: TGTGCCAGCAGCCCCCGGACAGGAATGAACACTGAAGCTTTCTTT. The complete variable domain, with remaining parts taken from reference TRBV7-9 and TRBJ1-1, reads DTGVSQNPRHKITKRGQNVTFRCDPISEHNRLYWYRQTLGQGPEFLTYFQNEAQLEKSRLLSDRFSAERPKGSFSTLEIQRTEQGDSAMYLCASSPRTGMNTEAFFGQGTRLTVV.

This clone was observed a few times. The V call is TRBV2, the J call TRBJ1-1, with TRBD1 identical over 7 bases. The ends lost 7 bases at V and 8 bases at J; junction bases unmatched: 4. From germline, CDR1 is SNHLY and CDR2 FYNNEI. This CDR3 is 11 amino acids long. The CDR3 coding sequence is TGTGCCAGCACCCTGGACAGGGAAGCTTTCTTT. It is translated as CASTLDREAFF.

V is TRBV6-5 and J is TRBJ2-3; D might be TRBD1 (5 bases). The germline CDR1 and CDR2 sequences are MNHEY and SVGAGI. Trimming took off 0 bases at V and 3 bases at J, with 10 bases between the two ends. CDR3 length equals 15 residues. The CDR3 is CASSYSNKGTDTQYF. The CDR3 DNA reads as TGTGCCAGCAGTTACTCGAACAAGGGGACAGATACGCAGTATTTT.

V is TRBV6-5 and J is TRBJ1-2; D is possibly TRBD1 (6 bases). Germline-derived CDR1 and CDR2 are MNHEY and SVGAGI. There are 16 residues in the CDR3. V lost 6 bases to trimming and J lost 4 bases, with 21 bases between them. The CDR3 reads CASSYDRDRIIYGYTF. The DNA of the CDR3 is TGTGCCAGCAGCTACGACCGAGACAGGATTATCTATGGCTACACCTTC.

V usage is TRBV7-2 and J usage is TRBJ1-1, with 7 bases fitting TRBD1. Germline V lookup: CDR1 SGHTA, CDR2 FQGNSA. The CDR3 sequence is 15 residues long. Trimming cost V 6 bases and J 1 base; bases outside gene matches: 8. This CDR3 is CASRAGTVQNTEAFF. The CDR3 DNA reads as TGTGCCAGCAGGGCCGGGACAGTTCAGAACACTGAAGCTTTCTTT.

The chain links TRBV5-4 to TRBJ2-7; tentatively, D is TRBD2 (7 bases). Germline loops: CDR1 SGHNT, CDR2 YYREEE (reference sequence). With 2 bases removed from V and 2 bases from J, the gap between germline ends came to 14 bases. The CDR3 extends over 15 amino acids. CDR3 nucleotides: TGTGCCAGCAGCTTAGGGGGACTACTAACCTACGAGCAGTACTTC. It yields the protein CASSLGGLLTYEQYF.

The chain links TRBV7-8 to TRBJ2-7, with D maybe TRBD1 (6 bases). This CDR3 has 13 residues. Trimming pared 6 bases from V and 7 bases from J, leaving 16 bases between. Germline V gene sequence: CDR1 SGHVS, CDR2 FQNEAQ. CDR3: CASRMAGVREQYF. The CDR3 bases are TGTGCCAGCAGAATGGCAGGGGTTCGGGAGCAGTACTTC.

This chain joins TRBV14 and TRBJ2-1, with TRBD2 identical over 8 bases. The CDR3 has 13 residues. V lost 0 bases, J lost 14 bases, and 6 bases stayed unmatched. CDR1 is SGHDN and CDR2 is FVKESK in the germline V gene. CDR3 nucleotide sequence: TGTGCCAGCAGCCAAGATACGCGGGGGGTTGAGTTCTTC. Protein: CASSQDTRGVEFF.

The V gene is TRBV4-2, the J gene TRBJ1-2; 10 bases are shared with TRBD1. The germline CDR1 and CDR2 sequences are LGHNA and YNFKEQ. This CDR3 is built from 15 residues. V lost 3 bases, J lost 7 bases, and 8 bases stayed unmatched. DNA of the CDR3: TGTGCCAGCAGCCAGGAGACAGGGGGCGGAATTGGCTACACCTTC. Protein: CASSQETGGGIGYTF.

The V gene is TRBV6-5, the J gene TRBJ1-3; TRBD1 aligns across 9 bases. The CDR3 length is 13 residues. Losses at the gene ends were 5 bases for V and 7 bases for J; bases not matched to a gene: 3. In germline, CDR1 is MNHEY, CDR2 SVGAGI. The CDR3 here is CASSTDRGNTIYF. CDR3 bases: TGTGCCAGCAGTACGGACAGGGGTAACACCATATATTTT.

The chain couples TRBV19 to TRBJ1-6, with D hard to call. Trimming took off 5 bases at V and 4 bases at J, with 24 bases between the two ends. CDR1 is LNHDA and CDR2 is SQIVND in the germline V gene (reference sequence). There are 19 residues in the CDR3. CDR3 DNA: TGTGCCAGTAGTGTCTCGGGATCCGATTTCTTCGATTATAATTCACCCCTCCACTTT. This codes for CASSVSGSDFFDYNSPLHF.

The chain combines TRBV12-3 or TRBV12-4 with TRBJ2-1; D ambiguous. Trimming pared 4 bases from V and 2 bases from J, leaving 0 bases between. This CDR3 has 11 amino acids. CDR3 residues: CASSSYNEQFF. DNA of the CDR3: TGTGCCAGCAGTTCCTACAATGAGCAGTTCTTC.

The chain combines TRBV29-1 with TRBJ1-2; unclear D gene. Trimming stripped 6 bases from V and 5 bases from J, with 13 bases between. CDR3 size: 12 residues. The germline gives CDR1 SQVTM, CDR2 ANQGSEA. The DNA for the CDR3 is TGCAGCGTCGACACAGATGCTTATGGCTACACCTTC. Translating gives CSVDTDAYGYTF.

This clone was counted once. The J gene is TRBJ2-6, the V gene TRBV6-5; maybe TRBD2 (6 bases). The ends were cut back, 6 bases at V and 2 bases at J, with 11 bases in the middle. From germline, CDR1 is MNHEY and CDR2 SVGAGI. The CDR3 extends over 15 amino acids. The CDR3 DNA sequence: TGTGCCAGCAGCCTCGGGAGCACTGGGGCCAACGTCCTGACTTTC. It encodes CASSLGSTGANVLTF.

The V call is TRBV11-3, the J call TRBJ2-3, with TRBD2 matching 13 bases. The CDR3 has 15 residues. With 3 bases clipped from V and 3 bases from J, the junction kept 0 bases outside the gene matches. The V gene's germline CDR1 is SGHNT and CDR2 YENEEA. The CDR3 DNA sequence: TGTGCCAGCAGCTTGACTAGCGGGGGGACAGATACGCAGTATTTT. Its protein is CASSLTSGGTDTQYF.